This TCR beta chain was sequenced for a study of T cells after yellow fever vaccination. Whole-study findings and limits: Clonotype sharing between CD4 and CD8 compartments was small.

Trimming shortened V by 6 bases and J by 2 bases, and 20 bases separated the two germline ends. Germline V gene data show CDR1 as MNHNS and CDR2 as SASEGT. The length of the CDR3 is 18 residues. One entry per CDR3 protein results from TCRdb running MiXCR on the 5' RACE reads. The sample shows 50,000 or so distinct CDR3 sequences, 7% to 8.5% of them seen only once. For this clonotype: The antigen is unknown.

The chain employs TRBV6-1 and TRBJ1-6, with a tentative D call TRBD1 (5 bases). The source of this sequence is a man aged 18 to 30 who received the YFV17D yellow fever vaccine. Here the sequenced sample was CD8+ T cells sorted from PBMCs, taken roughly 14 days after the first yellow fever vaccination. The CDR3 spells CASSPYRGRGPYNSPLHF. The CDR3 DNA is TGTGCCAGCAGCCCCTATCGGGGAAGGGGCCCCTATAATTCACCCCTCCACTTT.